The source of this TCR beta chain is a study of neurological immune-mediated disorders. This CDR3 has 12 residues. The germline CDR1 and CDR2 sequences are KGHSY and FQNENV. With 4 bases removed from V and 7 bases from J, the gap between germline ends came to 8 bases. TCRdb analysed the 5' RACE reads with MiXCR anew, one entry per CDR3 protein. The sample has roughly 75,000 distinct CDR3 sequences; just over 2.5% are singletons. This clonotype was observed many times. The chain combines TRBV16 with TRBJ1-5, with D uncertain. The source of this sequence is a woman aged 30 to 39 with multiple sclerosis. What was sequenced was PBMCs. CDR3: CASSPSGQPQHF. In DNA form, the CDR3 reads TGTGCCAGCAGCCCTTCGGGACAGCCCCAGCATTTT.